Listed below are T cell receptor beta chains from one sample, sequenced in a study of T cell responses to AZD1222 COVID-19 vaccine. TCRdb's table, derived via immunoSEQ multiplex PCR, lists solely in-frame clones and lacks some. Among over 100,000 clones, about nine tenths were seen once, and the ten largest hold about 2.5%. Sequencing used peripheral blood, obtained 28 days after the second AZD1222 dose. The receptor source for this set is an adult who received the AZD1222 COVID-19 vaccine. CDR3s include the opening cysteine and the closing phenylalanine or tryptophan. The D gene is left open where the match is weak. Clone size is not always given. Where it is, it says once, few, many or a class for expanded clones.

>TRBJ1-1|TRBV18|.|once
TGTGCCAGCTCACCACTTGGGTTGAACACTGAAGCTTTCTTT
CASSPLGLNTEAFF
>TRBJ2-1|TRBV3-1/TRBV3-2|TRBD2|.
TGTGCCAGCAGCCCAGCGAGGGGCGGGGGGTACCATGAGCAGTTCTTC
CASSPARGGGYHEQFF
>TRBJ2-2|TRBV6-5|.|few
TGTGCCAGCCTTTCGGGGCCCGGGGAGCTGTTTTTT
CASLSGPGELFF
>TRBJ2-7|TRBV6-2/TRBV6-3|.|.
TGTGCCAGCAGTTATTCAGCCCCCGGCTACGAGCAGTACTTC
CASSYSAPGYEQYF
>TRBJ1-2|TRBV9|TRBD1|few
TGTGCCAGCAGCGTATTAGGACAGGGAAAAGGCTACACCTTC
CASSVLGQGKGYTF
>TRBJ2-1|TRBV4-1|.|few
TGCGCCAGCAGCCCAAGAGGAGCAGAGTACAATGAGCAGTTCTTC
CASSPRGAEYNEQFF
>TRBJ1-4|TRBV9|.|.
TGTGCCAGCAGCGTAGATCCTAGTATGAGTAATGAAAAACTGTTTTTT
CASSVDPSMSNEKLFF
>TRBJ1-6|TRBV27|.|.
TGTGCCAGCAGTTTATCCGGGAGTAGCTCCTATAATTCACCCCTCCACTTT
CASSLSGSSSYNSPLHF
>TRBJ2-6|TRBV7-8|TRBD1|.
TGTGCCAGCAGCTTAACAGGGGGTTCTGGGGCCAACGTCCTGACTTTC
CASSLTGGSGANVLTF
>TRBJ1-2|TRBV5-1|.|few
TGCGCCAGCAGCTTGGCGAGGGCCAGTGAATCCTATGGCTACACCTTC
CASSLARASESYGYTF
>TRBJ1-2|TRBV10-3|TRBD1|.
TGTGCCATCAGTCAACCGGGACAGACCAGTGGCTACACCTTC
CAISQPGQTSGYTF
>TRBJ1-5|TRBV12-3/TRBV12-4|.|few
TGTGCCAGCAGCCGGGGGCCCAATCAGCCCCAGCATTTT
CASSRGPNQPQHF
>TRBJ1-2|TRBV21-1|.|once
TGTGCCAGCAGTTGCTACAGGGGCTCCACTGTTGGCTACACCTTC
CASSCYRGSTVGYTF
>TRBJ1-1|TRBV19|TRBD1|few
TGTGCCAGCGCTCAGGGGGTGAACACTGAAGCTTTCTTT
CASAQGVNTEAFF
>TRBJ2-2|TRBV18|.|few
TGTGCCAGCTCACTAACGACCAGGAAAACAGGCGGGGAGCTGTTTTTT
CASSLTTRKTGGELFF
>TRBJ2-7|TRBV5-1|TRBD1|.
TGCGCCAGCAGCTCGCAGGGGGATACCTACGAGCAGTACTTC
CASSSQGDTYEQYF
>TRBJ1-4|TRBV7-2|.|.
TGTGCCAGCAGCTTAGGGAGTTCAGGGCAGGCCATTGAAAAACTGTTTTTT
CASSLGSSGQAIEKLFF
>TRBJ2-7|TRBV6-5|.|.
TGTGCCAGCAGTTCCCCTACGACTAGTTCCTACGAGCAGTACTTC
CASSSPTTSSYEQYF
>TRBJ1-5|TRBV7-2|.|once
TGTGCCAGCACCCGGACAAACCACCCCAATCAGCCCCAGCATTTT
CASTRTNHPNQPQHF
>TRBJ1-4|TRBV18|TRBD1|few
TGTGCCAGCTCACCAACTCCGGGACAGGGGTTTCTACGGGCTAATGAAAAACTGTTTTTT
CASSPTPGQGFLRANEKLFF
>TRBJ1-6|TRBV6-1|.|.
TGTGCCAGCAGTGAACAGGGGAGGTCACCCCTCCACTTT
CASSEQGRSPLHF
>TRBJ1-5|TRBV6-1|.|.
TGTGCCAGCAGTGACCTCAGGGGCGGCAGCAATCAGCCCCAGCATTTT
CASSDLRGGSNQPQHF
>TRBJ2-5|TRBV5-1|TRBD2|.
TGCGCCAGCAGCTATGGCGACCTGCGGGGGGGCCAAGAGACCCAGTACTTC
CASSYGDLRGGQETQYF
>TRBJ1-1|TRBV12-3/TRBV12-4|.|.
TGTGCCAGCAGTGGAAATAGGGAGACTGAAGCTTTCTTT
CASSGNRETEAFF
>TRBJ2-1|TRBV28|TRBD2|.
TGTGCCAGCAGTTTGACTAGCGGGGGGGCCTTCGGGCAGTTCTTC
CASSLTSGGAFGQFF
>TRBJ1-2|TRBV28|TRBD1|few
TGTGCCAGCAGGGCCACAGGGGTTCAGGACGGCTACACCTTC
CASRATGVQDGYTF
>TRBJ1-5|TRBV6-5|.|.
TGTGCCAGCTCAGTTACGGAGGGTGATCAGCCCCAGCATTTT
CASSVTEGDQPQHF
>TRBJ1-6|TRBV7-9|.|.
TGTGCCAGCAGCTCAGACAGCCGAGGTTCACCCCTCCACTTT
CASSSDSRGSPLHF
>TRBJ2-3|TRBV5-4|.|.
TGTGCCAGCAGCTTGGCCTGGGGGGAGAGCACAGATACGCAGTATTTT
CASSLAWGESTDTQYF
>TRBJ1-2|TRBV9|TRBD1|few
TGTGCCAGCAGCGTGGGGACAGCAACTATGTATGGCTACACCTTC
CASSVGTATMYGYTF
>TRBJ1-1|TRBV27|TRBD1|.
TGTGCCAGCGGGAGGACAGGGAGGACTGAAGCTTTCTTT
CASGRTGRTEAFF
>TRBJ1-4|TRBV19|.|.
TGTGCCAGTAGTATCGGGGGGCGACTGTTTTTT
CASSIGGRLFF
>TRBJ1-4|TRBV28|TRBD1|.
TGTGCCAGCAACAATAGACAGGGGGCGAGGGAAAAACTGTTTTTT
CASNNRQGAREKLFF
>TRBJ1-2|TRBV11-2|TRBD1|.
TGTGCCAGCAGCCACTGGGACAGAACTAACTATGGCTACACCTTC
CASSHWDRTNYGYTF
>TRBJ1-2|TRBV3-1/TRBV3-2|TRBD1|.
TGTGCCAGCAGCCCCGGGACAGGGAGATTTGGCTACACCTTC
CASSPGTGRFGYTF
>TRBJ1-3|TRBV12-3/TRBV12-4|TRBD1|.
TGTGCCAGCAGTTTAGCGGGACAGGCATATTTT
CASSLAGQAYF
>TRBJ1-5|TRBV18|.|.
TGTGCCAGCTCACCAAAAGTAGGGGCCGGTCAGCCCCAGCATTTT
CASSPKVGAGQPQHF
>TRBJ2-1|TRBV6-5|.|.
TGTGCCAGCCACTATACCGGGGGGCGTAATGAGCAGTTCTTC
CASHYTGGRNEQFF
>TRBJ2-1|TRBV13|TRBD2|.
TGTGCCAGCAGCTTACAGCTAGCGGGGGGGCTATCTGAGCAGTTCTTC
CASSLQLAGGLSEQFF
>TRBJ2-7|TRBV6-6|TRBD1|.
TGTGCCAGCAGTTATGTGGCAGGGGGAGTCTACGAGCAGTACTTC
CASSYVAGGVYEQYF
>TRBJ1-6|TRBV7-2|.|few
TGTGCCAGCAGCTCGACTGGGACCGAACACCATTATAATTCACCCCTCCACTTT
CASSSTGTEHHYNSPLHF
>TRBJ1-1|TRBV9|TRBD1|.
TGTGCCAGCAGCGCGGCGACAGGGTACGGCACTGAAGCTTTCTTT
CASSAATGYGTEAFF
>TRBJ1-2|TRBV5-6|.|few
TGTGCCAGCAGCTTGCAGGGGTATGGCTACACCTTC
CASSLQGYGYTF
>TRBJ2-1|TRBV6-4|.|.
TGTGCCAGCAGTGTTGACAGGAACGGTGAGCAGTTCTTC
CASSVDRNGEQFF
>TRBJ2-1|TRBV3-1/TRBV3-2|TRBD2|.
TGTGCCAGCAGCCCTATCCGGCTAGCGGGGGGGCTAAGGGAGCAGTTCTTC
CASSPIRLAGGLREQFF
>TRBJ1-1|TRBV9|.|.
TGTGCCAGCAGCGAGGATCCGGGACCCAACACTGAAGCTTTCTTT
CASSEDPGPNTEAFF
>TRBJ2-2|TRBV14|.|.
TGTGCCAGCAGCCGAACTAGCCCCGGGGAGCTGTTTTTT
CASSRTSPGELFF
>TRBJ1-5|TRBV19|.|.
TGTGCCAGTAGTATTCAGGGAGGTTCTAATCAGCCCCAGCATTTT
CASSIQGGSNQPQHF
>TRBJ1-2|TRBV5-6|.|.
TGTGCCAGCAGCTTGTTACAGAACTATGGCTACACCTTC
CASSLLQNYGYTF
>TRBJ2-3|TRBV28|TRBD2|.
TGTGCCAGCAGTTTTGTGGGGGGGACCACAGATACGCAGTATTTT
CASSFVGGTTDTQYF
>TRBJ1-6|TRBV11-2|.|.
TGTGCCAGCAGCCCCTGGGACGGAGACTCACCCCTCCACTTT
CASSPWDGDSPLHF
>TRBJ2-7|TRBV5-4|TRBD1|.
TGTGCCAGCAGCTTGGGGCCGGGACAGGGGTACGAGCAGTACTTC
CASSLGPGQGYEQYF
>TRBJ1-5|TRBV7-9|TRBD1|.
TGTGCCAGCAGCGGCGGACCAGGGGGCACCAATCAGCCCCAGCATTTT
CASSGGPGGTNQPQHF
>TRBJ1-1|TRBV4-3|.|once
TGCGCCAGCAGCCTTCGGGGGGACACTGAAGCTTTCTTT
CASSLRGDTEAFF